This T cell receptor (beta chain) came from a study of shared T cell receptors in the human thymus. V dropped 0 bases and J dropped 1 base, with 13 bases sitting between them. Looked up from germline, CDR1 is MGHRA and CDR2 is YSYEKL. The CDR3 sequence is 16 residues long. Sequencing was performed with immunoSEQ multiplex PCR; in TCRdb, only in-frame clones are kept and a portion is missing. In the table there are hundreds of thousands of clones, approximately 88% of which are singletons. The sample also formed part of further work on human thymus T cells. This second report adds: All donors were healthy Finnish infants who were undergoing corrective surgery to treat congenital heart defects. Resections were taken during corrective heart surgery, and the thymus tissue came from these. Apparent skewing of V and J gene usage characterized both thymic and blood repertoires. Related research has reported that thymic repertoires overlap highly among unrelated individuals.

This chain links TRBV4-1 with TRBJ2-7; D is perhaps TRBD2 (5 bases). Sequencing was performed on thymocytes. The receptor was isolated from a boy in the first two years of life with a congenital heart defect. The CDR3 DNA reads TGCGCCAGCAGCCAAGATCCGGAGGCGGAGTCCTACGAGCAGTACTTC. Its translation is CASSQDPEAESYEQYF.